A selection of T cell receptor beta chains follows, all from one sample in a study of cytomegalovirus exposure and HLA in healthy donors. Only in-frame clones appear in the TCRdb table, and some are missing; sequencing was by immunoSEQ multiplex PCR. The profile shows approximately 100,000 clones, around 71% of them singletons. Input material: PBMCs. These receptor sequences come from a boy aged 5-17 years in good health and CMV-seronegative. Each CDR3 is given with its conserved first and last residue. The listing skips clone size in some rows; elsewhere it reads once, few, many or a size class.

v_gene	abundance	j_gene	CDR3aa
TRBV28	NA	TRBJ1-5	CASNGQVSNQPQHF
TRBV7-2	NA	TRBJ1-5	CASSTQGAGPQHF
TRBV28	few	TRBJ1-3	CASAAGESGNTIYF
TRBV2	NA	TRBJ2-7	CASSGAHEQYF
TRBV10-3	NA	TRBJ1-5	CAVGRDLNQPQHF
TRBV6-4	NA	TRBJ2-2	CASSEAGGTGELFF
TRBV11-3	NA	TRBJ1-1	CASSLDGNTEAFF
TRBV19	NA	TRBJ1-5	CASSIGSRTRMERNHPSNQPQHF
TRBV5-4	NA	TRBJ2-2	CASSLGGVNTGELFF
TRBV2	few	TRBJ1-2	CASGAGMYGYTF
TRBV2	NA	TRBJ2-1	CASSGVRGNNEQFF
TRBV19	NA	TRBJ1-5	CASSIGVMGNQPQHF
TRBV5-1	NA	TRBJ1-2	CASSDIRRANYGYTF
TRBV7-9	NA	TRBJ1-1	CASSRTGYTEAFF
TRBV29-1	NA	TRBJ2-1	CSVGRLAGSEQFF
TRBV6-5	few	TRBJ1-2	CASSSQGYGYTF
TRBV5-1	NA	TRBJ2-7	CASSSTGVEQYF
TRBV27	NA	TRBJ2-7	CASSRTLDRDYEQYF
TRBV5-1	NA	TRBJ2-3	CASSPQREGTDTQYF
TRBV7-7	NA	TRBJ2-1	CASSLDVLNNEQFF
TRBV7-2	NA	TRBJ1-3	CASSQGSGNTIYF
TRBV9	few	TRBJ2-2	CASSGGGPNTGELFF
TRBV7-9	NA	TRBJ2-3	CASSSSGLAGGLGDTQYF
TRBV19	few	TRBJ1-4	CASTSRGGGNEKLFF
TRBV15	NA	TRBJ1-1	CATSRGGAGVNTEAFF
TRBV2	few	TRBJ1-5	CASRLGQGDSQPQHF
TRBV5-4	NA	TRBJ2-5	CASSSPTGIQETQYF
TRBV4-3	NA	TRBJ1-2	CASSQEPRQGQGGYTF
TRBV27	NA	TRBJ1-1	CASSLMTGVTEAFF
TRBV2	NA	TRBJ2-7	CASRSRTDRYEQYF
TRBV13	NA	TRBJ2-1	CASSPRTSSYNEQFF
TRBV10-3	NA	TRBJ2-3	CAISEEGGTDTQYF
TRBV2	NA	TRBJ1-6	CASNRDRNSPLHF
TRBV18	few	TRBJ2-1	CASSPLTSGRNEQFF
TRBV7-2	few	TRBJ2-3	CASSSQRGGQADMQYF
TRBV13	once	TRBJ2-5	CASSPRLAGLQETQYF
TRBV7-8	NA	TRBJ1-2	CASSLARGGGYTF
TRBV7-9	NA	TRBJ2-5	CASSLPQGYGETQYF
TRBV19	NA	TRBJ1-5	CASSIYGAEDANQPQHF
TRBV7-9	once	TRBJ2-7	CASSSRWGVGEQYF
TRBV5-1	NA	TRBJ1-2	CASSPNVPTGGSNYGYTF
TRBV6-1	NA	TRBJ1-4	CASSEWAGVDEKLFF